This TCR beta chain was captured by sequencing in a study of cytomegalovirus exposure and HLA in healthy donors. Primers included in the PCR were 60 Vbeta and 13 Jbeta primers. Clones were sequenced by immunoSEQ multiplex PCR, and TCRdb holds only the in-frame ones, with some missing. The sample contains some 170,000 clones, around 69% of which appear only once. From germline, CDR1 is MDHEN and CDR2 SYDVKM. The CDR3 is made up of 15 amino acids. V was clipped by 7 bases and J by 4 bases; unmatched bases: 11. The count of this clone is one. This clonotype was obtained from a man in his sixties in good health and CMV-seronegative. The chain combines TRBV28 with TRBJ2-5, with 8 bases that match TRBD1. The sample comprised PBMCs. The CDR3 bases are TGTGCCAGCACCCCCTCCCAGGGGGCTGGAGAGACCCAGTACTTC. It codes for CASTPSQGAGETQYF. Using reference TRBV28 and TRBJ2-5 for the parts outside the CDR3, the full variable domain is DVKVTQSSRYLVKRTGEKVFLECVQDMDHENMFWYRQDPGLGLRLIYFSYDVKMKEKGDIPEGYSVSREKKERFSLILESASTNQTSMYLCASTPSQGAGETQYFGPGTRLLVL.